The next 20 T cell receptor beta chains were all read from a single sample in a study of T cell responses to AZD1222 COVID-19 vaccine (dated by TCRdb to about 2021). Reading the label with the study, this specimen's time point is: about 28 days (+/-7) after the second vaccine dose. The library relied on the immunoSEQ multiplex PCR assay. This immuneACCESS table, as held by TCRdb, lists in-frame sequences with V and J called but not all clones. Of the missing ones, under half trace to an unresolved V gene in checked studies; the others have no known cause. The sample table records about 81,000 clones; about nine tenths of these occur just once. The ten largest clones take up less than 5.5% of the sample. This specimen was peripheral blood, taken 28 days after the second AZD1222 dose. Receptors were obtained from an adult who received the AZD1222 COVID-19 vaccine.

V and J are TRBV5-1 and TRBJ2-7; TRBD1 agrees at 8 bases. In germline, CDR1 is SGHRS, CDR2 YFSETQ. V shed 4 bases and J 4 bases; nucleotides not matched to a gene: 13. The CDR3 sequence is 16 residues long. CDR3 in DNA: TGCGCCAGCAGCGTCGGCACAGGGGGGTTCCCGTACGAGCAGTACTTC. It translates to CASSVGTGGFPYEQYF.

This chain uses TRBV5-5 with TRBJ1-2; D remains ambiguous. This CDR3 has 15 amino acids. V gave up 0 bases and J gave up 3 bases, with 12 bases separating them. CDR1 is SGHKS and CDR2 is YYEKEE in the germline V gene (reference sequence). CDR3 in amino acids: CASSLEPLGDYGYTF. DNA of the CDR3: TGTGCCAGCAGCTTGGAGCCCCTAGGAGACTATGGCTACACCTTC.

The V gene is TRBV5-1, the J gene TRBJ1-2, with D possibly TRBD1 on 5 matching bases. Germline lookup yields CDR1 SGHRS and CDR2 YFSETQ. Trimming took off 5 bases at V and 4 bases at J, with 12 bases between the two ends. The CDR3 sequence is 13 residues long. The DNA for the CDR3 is TGCGCCAGCAGTCCAGGGCTCGGCTATGGCTACACCTTC. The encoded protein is CASSPGLGYGYTF.

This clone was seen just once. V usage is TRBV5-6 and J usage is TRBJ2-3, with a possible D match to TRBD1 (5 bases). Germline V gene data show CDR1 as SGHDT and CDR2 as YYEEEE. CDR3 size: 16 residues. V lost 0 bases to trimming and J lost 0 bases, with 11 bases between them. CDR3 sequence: CASSLALTASTDTQYF. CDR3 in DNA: TGTGCCAGCAGCTTGGCCCTGACAGCTAGCACAGATACGCAGTATTTT.

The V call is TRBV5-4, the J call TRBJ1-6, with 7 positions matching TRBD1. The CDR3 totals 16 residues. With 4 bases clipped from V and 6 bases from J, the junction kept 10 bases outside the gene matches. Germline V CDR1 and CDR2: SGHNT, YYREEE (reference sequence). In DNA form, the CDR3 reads TGTGCCAGCAGCCCTCCCGGGTCAGGGGGTAATTCACCCCTCCACTTT. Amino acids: CASSPPGSGGNSPLHF.

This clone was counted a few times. The CDR3 region is CASSPQRSTDTQYF. The CDR3 DNA reads TGTGCCAGCTCACCACAGCGGAGCACAGATACGCAGTATTTT. The chain couples TRBV18 to TRBJ2-3; TRBD2 might be the D (5 bases). The CDR3 spans 14 residues. Germline CDR1 is KGHSH and CDR2 is LQKENI. Trimming pared 1 base from V and 0 bases from J, leaving 5 bases between.

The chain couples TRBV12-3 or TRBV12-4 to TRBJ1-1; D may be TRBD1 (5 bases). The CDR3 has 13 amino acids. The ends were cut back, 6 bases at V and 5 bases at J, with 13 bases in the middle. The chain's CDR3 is CASSLAGRTEAFF. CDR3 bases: TGTGCCAGCAGCCTAGCAGGGAGAACTGAAGCTTTCTTT.

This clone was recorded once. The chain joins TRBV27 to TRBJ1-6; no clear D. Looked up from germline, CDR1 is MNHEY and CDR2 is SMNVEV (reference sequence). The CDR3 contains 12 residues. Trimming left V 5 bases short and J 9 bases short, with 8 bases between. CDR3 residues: CASSRTLSPLHF. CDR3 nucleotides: TGTGCCAGCAGTAGGACCCTTTCACCCCTCCACTTT.

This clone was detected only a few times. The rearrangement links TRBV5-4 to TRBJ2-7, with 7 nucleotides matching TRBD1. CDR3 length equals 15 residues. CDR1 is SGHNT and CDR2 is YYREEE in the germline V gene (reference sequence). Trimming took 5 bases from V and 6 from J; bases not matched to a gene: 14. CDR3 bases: TGTGCCAGCAGAACGACAGGGTATAATGGTGGCGAGCAGTACTTC. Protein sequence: CASRTTGYNGGEQYF.

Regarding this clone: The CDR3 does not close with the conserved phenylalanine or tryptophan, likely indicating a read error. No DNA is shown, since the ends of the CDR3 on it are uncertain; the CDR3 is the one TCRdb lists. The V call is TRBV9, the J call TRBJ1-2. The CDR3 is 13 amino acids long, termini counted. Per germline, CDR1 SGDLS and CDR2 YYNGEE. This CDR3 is CASSVALGLRLHL.

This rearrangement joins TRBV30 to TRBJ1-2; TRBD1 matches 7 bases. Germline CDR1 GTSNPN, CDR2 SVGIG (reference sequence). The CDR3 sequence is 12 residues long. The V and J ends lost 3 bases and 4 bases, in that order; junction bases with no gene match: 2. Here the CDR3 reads CAWRTGLYGYTF. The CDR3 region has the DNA TGTGCCTGGAGGACAGGGCTCTATGGCTACACCTTC.

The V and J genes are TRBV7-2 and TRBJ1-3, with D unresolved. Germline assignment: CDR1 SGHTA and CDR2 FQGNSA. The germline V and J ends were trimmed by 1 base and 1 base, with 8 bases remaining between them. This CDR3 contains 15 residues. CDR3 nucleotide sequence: TGTGCCAGCAGCTTAGGGATGGGTTCTGGAAACACCATATATTTT. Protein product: CASSLGMGSGNTIYF.

CDR3 bases: TGTGCCAGCAGCGCCAGGGGTACGACCGGGGAGCTGTTTTTT. It specifies CASSARGTTGELFF. This chain uses TRBV11-2 with TRBJ2-2, with D tentatively TRBD1 (6 bases). Per germline, CDR1 SGHAT and CDR2 FQNNGV. This CDR3 comprises 14 residues. Between the trimmed V and J ends, which lost 5 bases and 5 bases, there was a span of 12 bases.

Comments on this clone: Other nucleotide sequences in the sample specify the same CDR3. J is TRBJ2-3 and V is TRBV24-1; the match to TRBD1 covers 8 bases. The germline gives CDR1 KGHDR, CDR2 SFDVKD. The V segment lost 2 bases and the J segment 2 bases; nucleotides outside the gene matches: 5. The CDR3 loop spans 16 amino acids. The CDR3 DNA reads TGTGCCACCAGTGATTCCGGGACAGGAGTCACAGATACGCAGTATTTT. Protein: CATSDSGTGVTDTQYF.

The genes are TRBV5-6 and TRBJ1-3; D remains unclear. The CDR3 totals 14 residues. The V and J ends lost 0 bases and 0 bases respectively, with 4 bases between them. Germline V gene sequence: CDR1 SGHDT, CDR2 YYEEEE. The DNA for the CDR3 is TGTGCCAGCAGCTTGGGGGACTCTGGAAACACCATATATTTT. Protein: CASSLGDSGNTIYF.

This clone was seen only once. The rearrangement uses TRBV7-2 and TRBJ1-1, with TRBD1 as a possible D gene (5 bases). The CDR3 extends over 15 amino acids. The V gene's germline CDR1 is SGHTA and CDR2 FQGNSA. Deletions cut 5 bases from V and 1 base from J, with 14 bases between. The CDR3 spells CASSPGTWRNTEAFF. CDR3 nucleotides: TGTGCCAGCAGCCCGGGGACCTGGCGGAACACTGAAGCTTTCTTT.

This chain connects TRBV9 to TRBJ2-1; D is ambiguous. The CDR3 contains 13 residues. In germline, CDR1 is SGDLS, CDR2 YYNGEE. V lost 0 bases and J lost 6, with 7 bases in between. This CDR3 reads CASSVERSNEQFF. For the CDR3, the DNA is TGTGCCAGCAGCGTAGAAAGGAGCAATGAGCAGTTCTTC.

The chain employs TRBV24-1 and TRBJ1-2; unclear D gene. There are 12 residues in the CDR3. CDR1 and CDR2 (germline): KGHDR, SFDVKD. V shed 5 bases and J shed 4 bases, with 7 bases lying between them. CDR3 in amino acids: CATSGGSYGYTF. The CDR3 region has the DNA TGTGCCACCAGTGGGGGTAGCTATGGCTACACCTTC.

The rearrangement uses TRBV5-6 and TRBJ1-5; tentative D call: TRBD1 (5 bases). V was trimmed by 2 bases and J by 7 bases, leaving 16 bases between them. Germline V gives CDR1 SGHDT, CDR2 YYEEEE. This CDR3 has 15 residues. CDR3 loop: CASSFRTGRGQPQHF. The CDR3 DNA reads TGTGCCAGCAGCTTTCGGACCGGCCGGGGGCAGCCCCAGCATTTT.

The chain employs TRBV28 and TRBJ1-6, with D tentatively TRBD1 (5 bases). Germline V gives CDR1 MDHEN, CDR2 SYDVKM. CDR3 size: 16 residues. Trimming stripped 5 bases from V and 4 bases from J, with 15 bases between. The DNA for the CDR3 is TGTGCCAGCAGTCCTCTTGGGGGGGTGTATAATTCACCCCTCCACTTT. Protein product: CASSPLGGVYNSPLHF.